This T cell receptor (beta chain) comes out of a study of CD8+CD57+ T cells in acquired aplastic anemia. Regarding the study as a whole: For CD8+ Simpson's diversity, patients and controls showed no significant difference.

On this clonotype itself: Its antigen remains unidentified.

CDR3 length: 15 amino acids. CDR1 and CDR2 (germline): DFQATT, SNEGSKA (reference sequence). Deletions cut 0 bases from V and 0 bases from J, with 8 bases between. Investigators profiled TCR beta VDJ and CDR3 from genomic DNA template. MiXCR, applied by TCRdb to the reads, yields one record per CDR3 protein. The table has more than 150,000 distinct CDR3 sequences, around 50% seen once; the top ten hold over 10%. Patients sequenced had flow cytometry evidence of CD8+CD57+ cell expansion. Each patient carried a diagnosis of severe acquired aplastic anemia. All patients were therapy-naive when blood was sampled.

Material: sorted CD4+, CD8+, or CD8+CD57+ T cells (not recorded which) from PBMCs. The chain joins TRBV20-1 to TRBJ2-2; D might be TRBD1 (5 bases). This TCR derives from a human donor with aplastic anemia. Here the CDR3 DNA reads TGCAGTGCTAGAGATCAGGGTGCGAACACCGGGGAGCTGTTTTTT. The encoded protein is CSARDQGANTGELFF.